The rows below give T cell receptor beta chains drawn from one sample of a study of T cells in narcolepsy. Repertoires were generated with immunoSEQ multiplex PCR, while TCRdb's copy carries only in-frame clones and drops some. In the table there are tens of thousands of clones, almost 85% of which are singletons. Input material: CD45RA- memory CD4+ T cells from PBMCs. The receptors shown here come from a human donor with narcolepsy. Each CDR3 is given with its conserved first and last residue. The D gene is left open where the match is weak. Clone size, where shown, is once, few, many, or a class for clones that have expanded.

V,size,J,D,DNA,CDR3
TRBV7-9,-,TRBJ1-4,-,TGTGCCAGCAGCCTCAGACAGCCCAATGAAAAACTGTTTTTT,CASSLRQPNEKLFF
TRBV28,-,TRBJ2-7,-,TGTGCCAGCAGCCTAATCAGCGAGCAGTACTTC,CASSLISEQYF
TRBV2,-,TRBJ2-2,TRBD2,TGTGCCAGCAGTCCGACTAGCGGGAGCGGCGGGGAGCTGTTTTTT,CASSPTSGSGGELFF
TRBV7-8,-,TRBJ1-3,TRBD1,TGTGCCAGCAGCCGGACAGGCAATGGAAACACCATATATTTT,CASSRTGNGNTIYF
TRBV5-1,-,TRBJ2-2,-,TGCGCCAGCAGCTTAGGACACGGAACCACCGGGGAGCTGTTTTTT,CASSLGHGTTGELFF
TRBV28,few,TRBJ2-3,TRBD2,TGTGCCACCCGACTAGCGGGAGGGAGTACTAGCACAGATACGCAGTATTTT,CATRLAGGSTSTDTQYF
TRBV28,-,TRBJ1-4,-,TGTGCCAGCAGTTTATTAGAGGGAAACAAAGAAAAACTGTTTTTT,CASSLLEGNKEKLFF
TRBV7-2,-,TRBJ1-1,TRBD1,TGTGCCAGCAGCCCGGGGTATAGGGACAGCAAAGCTTTCTTT,CASSPGYRDSKAFF
TRBV19,-,TRBJ1-1,-,TGTGCCAGTAGTATACTAACGGAGGCATCCAGCGAAGCTTTCTTT,CASSILTEASSEAFF
TRBV15,-,TRBJ2-1,TRBD1,TGTGCCACCAGCAGTGTTACGGGACAGCTGTTCTTC,CATSSVTGQLFF
TRBV7-2,-,TRBJ1-1,-,TGTGCCAGCAGCTTTGGATACGAAGCTTTCTTT,CASSFGYEAFF
TRBV27,-,TRBJ2-7,-,TGTGCCAGCAGTAGGGTGGCCTCCTACGAGCAGTACTTC,CASSRVASYEQYF
TRBV6-6,-,TRBJ2-2,-,TGTGCCAGCAGTTACGCGGGGCCGAACACCGGGGAGCTGTTTTTT,CASSYAGPNTGELFF
TRBV29-1,-,TRBJ1-1,-,TGCAGCGTTGTGAGGGGGGGTCAAGCTTTCTTT,CSVVRGGQAFF
TRBV6-5,-,TRBJ1-1,TRBD1,TGTGCCGTCTCCCAGGGGGCTGAAGCTTTCTTT,CAVSQGAEAFF
TRBV5-6,-,TRBJ1-1,-,TGTGCCAGCAGCTATCACCCGGGAGCAAACACTGAAGCTTTCTTT,CASSYHPGANTEAFF
TRBV19,-,TRBJ1-1,TRBD1,TGTGCCAGTATCCGCGACAGGGATTTCACTGAAGCTTTCTTT,CASIRDRDFTEAFF
TRBV6-1,-,TRBJ2-7,TRBD2,TGTGCCAGCAGTGAATTGGGACTAGCGGTCTACGAGCAGTACTTC,CASSELGLAVYEQYF
TRBV6-5,few,TRBJ2-7,-,TGTGCCAGCAGTACAAGGGGGGGTGGAGCGAGGGAGCAGTACTTC,CASSTRGGGAREQYF
TRBV7-2,-,TRBJ2-3,TRBD2,TGTGCCAGCAGCACAAGGACTAGCGGAGACACAGATACGCAGTATTTT,CASSTRTSGDTDTQYF
TRBV2,-,TRBJ1-2,-,TGTGCCAGCACGGCTCCGAGGTATGGCTACACCTTC,CASTAPRYGYTF
TRBV28,-,TRBJ2-7,-,TGTGCCAGCAGTTTACCTCCCTACGAGCAGTACTTC,CASSLPPYEQYF
TRBV7-3,-,TRBJ2-5,-,TGTGCCAGCAGCTTACGGCGTGGCCACTGGACTTCAACCCAAGAGACCCAGTACTTC,CASSLRRGHWTSTQETQYF
TRBV5-1,-,TRBJ2-3,-,TGCGCCAGCAGCTTGGCTGGGGTAGGAGCACATACGCAGTATTTT,CASSLAGVGAHTQYF
TRBV10-2,-,TRBJ2-7,-,TGCGCCAGCAGAGAAGAATTTCGCCAGCTTGCCTCCTACGAGCAGTACTTC,CASREEFRQLASYEQYF
TRBV19,-,TRBJ1-2,-,TGTGCCAGTAGCGCAGGCAGGGAAACAATCTATGGCTACACCTTC,CASSAGRETIYGYTF
TRBV10-3,few,TRBJ1-1,-,TGTGCCATCAGTGAGCCCGGTAATGGGGCTTTCTTT,CAISEPGNGAFF
TRBV13,-,TRBJ2-7,-,TGTGCCAGCAGCTTGGGGCAGGGGTTCTACGAGCAGTACTTC,CASSLGQGFYEQYF
TRBV25-1,few,TRBJ2-3,-,TGTGCCAGCAGTGCCAAAACCCGCAGCACAGATACGCAGTATTTT,CASSAKTRSTDTQYF
TRBV6-1,-,TRBJ1-2,-,TGTGCCAGCGGGCGGGACACCTATGGCTACACCTTC,CASGRDTYGYTF
TRBV18,-,TRBJ1-2,-,TGTGCCAGCTCACTGGGGGTACAGATTAACTATGGCTACACCTTC,CASSLGVQINYGYTF
TRBV19,-,TRBJ2-6,TRBD1,TGTGCCAGTAGTTTCCGGGACAGGGGATCCGTTGGGGCCAACGTCCTGACTTTC,CASSFRDRGSVGANVLTF
TRBV27,-,TRBJ2-3,-,TGTGCCAGCAGTGCTGAGGGTAGAAGCACAGATACGCAGTATTTT,CASSAEGRSTDTQYF
TRBV5-1,-,TRBJ2-1,TRBD2,TGCGCCAGCAGCTTGGAGGTAGCGGGACTAACCTACAATGAGCAGTTCTTC,CASSLEVAGLTYNEQFF
TRBV9,-,TRBJ1-3,-,TGTGCCAGCAGCGTAGGCGATTTGATCTCTGGAAACACCATATATTTT,CASSVGDLISGNTIYF
TRBV5-6,-,TRBJ2-7,-,TGTGCCAGCAGCTGGGGGCCAGCTGCCAGTAAGGGCTACGAGCAGTACTTC,CASSWGPAASKGYEQYF
TRBV9,-,TRBJ2-2,-,TGTGCCAGCAGCGTAGCGGCAGCCAGGACCGGGGAGCTGTTTTTT,CASSVAAARTGELFF
TRBV5-6,-,TRBJ2-1,-,TGTGCCAGCAGCTTGGGTGACTCTTACAATGAGCAGTTCTTC,CASSLGDSYNEQFF
TRBV5-4,-,TRBJ2-3,-,TGTGCCAGCAGCTTGGGACTAGGTCCAGATACGCAGTATTTT,CASSLGLGPDTQYF
TRBV28,-,TRBJ1-2,-,TGTGCCAGCGGGGCTTATGGCTACACCTTC,CASGAYGYTF
TRBV18,-,TRBJ2-1,-,TGTGCCAGCTCACCCCCCGTGAAGACTAGTGTCTCCTACAATGAGCAGTTCTTC,CASSPPVKTSVSYNEQFF
TRBV7-2,-,TRBJ1-2,TRBD1,TGTGCCAGCAGCTCAACGGGCAGGGGGAGCGGCTACACCTTC,CASSSTGRGSGYTF
TRBV6-6,-,TRBJ1-1,TRBD1,TGTGCCAGCAGCGCCACCGGGACAGGGGGGATAACTGAAGCTTTCTTT,CASSATGTGGITEAFF
TRBV5-1,-,TRBJ2-3,-,TGCGCCAGCAGCTTGGCGGCGAGCTCCACAGATACGCAGTATTTT,CASSLAASSTDTQYF
TRBV7-9,-,TRBJ2-7,TRBD1,TGTGCCAGCAGCCTACGGACAGGGCTTGTTGACGAGCAGTACTTC,CASSLRTGLVDEQYF
TRBV4-3,-,TRBJ2-1,-,TGCGCCAGCAGCCAAGGCACTAGCCGTGAGCAGTTCTTC,CASSQGTSREQFF
TRBV11-2,once,TRBJ2-1,-,TGTGCCAGCAGCTTCGGGACGGGAGTCCATGAGCAGTTCTTC,CASSFGTGVHEQFF
TRBV18,-,TRBJ1-1,-,TGTGCCAGCTCACCAAAGTCCGTCCAAACTGAAGCTTTCTTT,CASSPKSVQTEAFF
TRBV15,-,TRBJ1-1,-,TGTGCCACCAGCAGACAACCGGCCGACACTGAAGCTTTCTTT,CATSRQPADTEAFF
TRBV7-2,-,TRBJ2-6,-,TGTGCCAGCAACCCGCTTTCTGGGGCCAACGTCCTGACTTTC,CASNPLSGANVLTF
TRBV5-4,-,TRBJ2-6,-,TGTGCCAGCAGCTTGGCCGGGGCGGCAGGGGCCAACGTCCTGACTTTC,CASSLAGAAGANVLTF
TRBV9,-,TRBJ2-3,TRBD2,TGTGCCAGCAGCCCGGGGCTAGCGGGAGGATCAGATACGCAGTATTTT,CASSPGLAGGSDTQYF
TRBV19,once,TRBJ2-1,-,TGTGCCAGTAGTTTTGCAGGGGCTCGGCTTCATGAGCAGTTCTTC,CASSFAGARLHEQFF